This T cell receptor (beta chain) was observed in a study of blood T cell repertoires in COVID-19. Data came from immunoSEQ multiplex PCR; TCRdb stores just in-frame clones and leaves some out. The sample holds 130,000 or so clones, around 80% seen once. Germline V gene data show CDR1 as SGHNT and CDR2 as YYREEE (reference sequence). The CDR3 is 18 residues long. V gave up 5 bases and J gave up 4 bases; unmatched junction bases: 12. Source material: peripheral blood. This chain uses TRBV5-4 with TRBJ2-6, with 10 bases that match TRBD2. This TCR was sampled from a woman in her sixties or seventies with acute or convalescent COVID-19. The CDR3 coding sequence is TGTGCCAGCAGGGGTGCTAGCGGGGGCCCCTCCGGGGCCAACGTCCTGACTTTC. Translation: CASRGASGGPSGANVLTF.